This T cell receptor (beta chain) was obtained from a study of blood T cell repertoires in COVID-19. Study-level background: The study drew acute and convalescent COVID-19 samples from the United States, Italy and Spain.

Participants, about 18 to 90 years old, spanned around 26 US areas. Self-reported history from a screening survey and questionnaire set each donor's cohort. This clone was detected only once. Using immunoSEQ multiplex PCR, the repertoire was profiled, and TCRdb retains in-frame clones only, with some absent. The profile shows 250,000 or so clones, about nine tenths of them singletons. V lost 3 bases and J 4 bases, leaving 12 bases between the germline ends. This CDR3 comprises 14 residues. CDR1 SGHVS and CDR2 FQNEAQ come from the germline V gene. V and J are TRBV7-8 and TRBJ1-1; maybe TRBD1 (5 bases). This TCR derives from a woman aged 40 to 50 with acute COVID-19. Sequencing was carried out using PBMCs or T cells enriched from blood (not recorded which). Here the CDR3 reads CASSFSGGATEAFF. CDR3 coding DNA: TGTGCCAGCAGCTTCAGCGGCGGGGCCACTGAAGCTTTCTTT.